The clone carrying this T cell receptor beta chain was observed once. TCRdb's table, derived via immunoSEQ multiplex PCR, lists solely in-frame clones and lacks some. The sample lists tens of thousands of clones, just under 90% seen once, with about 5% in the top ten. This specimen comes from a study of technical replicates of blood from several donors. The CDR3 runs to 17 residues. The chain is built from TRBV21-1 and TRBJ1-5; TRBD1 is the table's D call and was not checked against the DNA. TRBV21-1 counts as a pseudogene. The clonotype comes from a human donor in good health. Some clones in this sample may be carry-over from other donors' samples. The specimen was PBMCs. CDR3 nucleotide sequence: TGTGCCAGCAGCTCCTACCCAGGGGGTTCGAGCAATCAGCCCCAGCATTTT. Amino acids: CASSSYPGGSSNQPQHF.